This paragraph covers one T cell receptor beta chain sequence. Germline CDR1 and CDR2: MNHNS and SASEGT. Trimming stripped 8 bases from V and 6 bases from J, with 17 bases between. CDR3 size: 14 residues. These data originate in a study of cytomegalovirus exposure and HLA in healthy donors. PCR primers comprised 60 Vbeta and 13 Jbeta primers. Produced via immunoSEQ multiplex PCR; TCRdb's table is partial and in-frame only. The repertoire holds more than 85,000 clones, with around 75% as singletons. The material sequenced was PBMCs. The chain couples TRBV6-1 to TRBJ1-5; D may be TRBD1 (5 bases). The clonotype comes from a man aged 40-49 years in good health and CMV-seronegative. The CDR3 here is CASRIDSFRQPQHF. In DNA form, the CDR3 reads TGTGCCAGCCGAATAGACAGTTTTCGTCAGCCCCAGCATTTT.